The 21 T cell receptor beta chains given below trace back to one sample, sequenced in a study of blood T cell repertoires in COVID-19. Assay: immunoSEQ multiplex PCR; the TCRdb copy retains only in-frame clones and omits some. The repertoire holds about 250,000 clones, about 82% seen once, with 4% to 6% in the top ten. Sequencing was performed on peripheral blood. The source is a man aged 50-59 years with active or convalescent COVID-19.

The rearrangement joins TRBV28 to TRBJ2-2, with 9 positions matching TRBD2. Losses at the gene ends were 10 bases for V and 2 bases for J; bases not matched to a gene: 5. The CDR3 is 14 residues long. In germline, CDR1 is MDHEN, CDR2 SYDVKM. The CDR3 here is CATGLAINTGELFF. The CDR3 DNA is TGTGCCACCGGACTAGCGATAAACACCGGGGAGCTGTTTTTT.

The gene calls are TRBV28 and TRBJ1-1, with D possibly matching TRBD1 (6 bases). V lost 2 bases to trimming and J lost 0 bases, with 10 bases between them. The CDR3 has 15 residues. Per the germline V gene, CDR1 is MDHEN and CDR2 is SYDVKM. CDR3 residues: CASSLKDRLNTEAFF. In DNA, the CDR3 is TGTGCCAGCAGTTTAAAAGACAGGTTGAACACTGAAGCTTTCTTT.

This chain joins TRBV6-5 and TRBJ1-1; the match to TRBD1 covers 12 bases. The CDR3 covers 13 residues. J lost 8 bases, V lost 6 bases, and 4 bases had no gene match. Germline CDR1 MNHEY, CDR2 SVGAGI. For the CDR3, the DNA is TGTGCCAGCAGGTACGGGACAGGGGGCGAAGCTTTCTTT. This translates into CASRYGTGGEAFF.

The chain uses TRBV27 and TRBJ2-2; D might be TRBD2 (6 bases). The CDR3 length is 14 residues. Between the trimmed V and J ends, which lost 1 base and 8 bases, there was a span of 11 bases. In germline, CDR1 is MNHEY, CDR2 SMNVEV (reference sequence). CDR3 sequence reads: CASSLWGVEGELFF. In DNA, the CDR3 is TGTGCCAGCAGTTTATGGGGGGTGGAAGGGGAGCTGTTTTTT.

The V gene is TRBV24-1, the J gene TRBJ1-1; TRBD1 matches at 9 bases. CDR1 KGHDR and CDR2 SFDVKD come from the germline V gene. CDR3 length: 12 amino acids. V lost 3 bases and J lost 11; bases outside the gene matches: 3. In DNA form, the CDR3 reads TGTGCCACCAGTGATCCGGACAGGGGCGCTTTCTTT. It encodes CATSDPDRGAFF.

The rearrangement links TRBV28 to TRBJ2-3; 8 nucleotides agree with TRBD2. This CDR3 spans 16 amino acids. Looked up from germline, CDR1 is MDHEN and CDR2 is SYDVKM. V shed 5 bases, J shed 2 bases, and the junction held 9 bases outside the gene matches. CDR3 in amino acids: CASSTPLAGLTDTQYF. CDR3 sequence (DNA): TGTGCCAGCAGTACACCTCTAGCGGGCCTCACAGATACGCAGTATTTT.

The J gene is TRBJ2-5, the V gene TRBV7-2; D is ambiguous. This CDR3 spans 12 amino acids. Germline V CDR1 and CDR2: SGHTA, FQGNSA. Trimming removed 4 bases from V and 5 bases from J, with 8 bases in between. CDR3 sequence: CASSSLRETQYF. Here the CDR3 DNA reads TGTGCCAGCAGCTCCCTCCGGGAGACCCAGTACTTC.

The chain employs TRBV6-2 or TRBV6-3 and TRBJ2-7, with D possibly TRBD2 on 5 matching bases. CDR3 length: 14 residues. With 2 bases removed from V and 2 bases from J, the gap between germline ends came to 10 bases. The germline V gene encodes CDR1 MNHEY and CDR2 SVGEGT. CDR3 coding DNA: TGTGCCAGCAGTTACCATGCCGGGACCTACGAGCAGTACTTC. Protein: CASSYHAGTYEQYF.

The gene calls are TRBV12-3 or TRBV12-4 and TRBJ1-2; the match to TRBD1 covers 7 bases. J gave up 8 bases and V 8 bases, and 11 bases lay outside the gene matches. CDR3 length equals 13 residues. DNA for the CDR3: TGTGCCAGCCATACAGGGGTTGAGGGAGGCTACACCTTC. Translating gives CASHTGVEGGYTF.

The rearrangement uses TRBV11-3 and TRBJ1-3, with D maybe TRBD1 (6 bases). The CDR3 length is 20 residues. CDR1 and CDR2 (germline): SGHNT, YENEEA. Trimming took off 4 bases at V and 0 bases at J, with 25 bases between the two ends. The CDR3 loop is CASSYPWSGGQYFSGNTIYF. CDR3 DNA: TGTGCCAGCAGCTACCCATGGAGTGGGGGACAATATTTCTCTGGAAACACCATATATTTT.

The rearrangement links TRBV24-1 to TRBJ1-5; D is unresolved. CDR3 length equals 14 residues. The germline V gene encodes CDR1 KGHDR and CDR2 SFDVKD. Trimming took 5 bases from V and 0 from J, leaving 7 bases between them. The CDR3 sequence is CATSARDSNQPQHF. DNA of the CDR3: TGTGCCACCAGTGCTCGGGATAGCAATCAGCCCCAGCATTTT.

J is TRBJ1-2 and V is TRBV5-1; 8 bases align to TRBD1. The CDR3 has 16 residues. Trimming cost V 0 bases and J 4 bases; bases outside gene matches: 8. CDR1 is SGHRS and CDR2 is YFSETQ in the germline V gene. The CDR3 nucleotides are TGCGCCAGCAGCTTGGCCGACGCTGGACAGGGCTATGGCTACACCTTC. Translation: CASSLADAGQGYGYTF.

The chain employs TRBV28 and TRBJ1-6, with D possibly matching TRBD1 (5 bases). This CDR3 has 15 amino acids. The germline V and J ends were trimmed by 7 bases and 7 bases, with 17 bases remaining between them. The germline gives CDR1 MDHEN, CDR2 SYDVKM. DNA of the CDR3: TGTGCCAGCACTCAAGTCCCAGGGAACAATTCACCCCTCCACTTT. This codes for CASTQVPGNNSPLHF.

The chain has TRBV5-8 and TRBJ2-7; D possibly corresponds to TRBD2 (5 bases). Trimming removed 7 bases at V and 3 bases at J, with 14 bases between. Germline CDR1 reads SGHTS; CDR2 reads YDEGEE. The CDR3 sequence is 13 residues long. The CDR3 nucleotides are TGTGCCAGCGGCACACGAGGGTTCTACGAGCAGTACTTC. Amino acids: CASGTRGFYEQYF.

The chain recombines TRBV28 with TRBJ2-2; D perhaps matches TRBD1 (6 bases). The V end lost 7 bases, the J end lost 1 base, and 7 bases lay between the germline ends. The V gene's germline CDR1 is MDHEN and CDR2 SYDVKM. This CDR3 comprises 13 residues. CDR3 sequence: CASTQGNTGELFF. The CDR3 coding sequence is TGTGCCAGCACACAGGGGAACACCGGGGAGCTGTTTTTT.

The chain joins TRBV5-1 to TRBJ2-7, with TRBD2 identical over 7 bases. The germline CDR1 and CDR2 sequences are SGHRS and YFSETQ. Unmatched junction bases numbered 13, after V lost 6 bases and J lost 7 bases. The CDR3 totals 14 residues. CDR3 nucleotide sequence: TGCGCCAGCAACTATCTTGCGGGAGTAGGTGAGCAGTACTTC. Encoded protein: CASNYLAGVGEQYF.

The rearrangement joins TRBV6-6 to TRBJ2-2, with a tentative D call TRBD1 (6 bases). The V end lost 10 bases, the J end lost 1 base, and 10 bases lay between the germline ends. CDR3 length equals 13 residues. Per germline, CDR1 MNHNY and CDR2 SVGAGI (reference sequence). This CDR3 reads CATSRGNTGELFF. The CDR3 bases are TGTGCCACTTCCAGGGGGAACACCGGGGAGCTGTTTTTT.

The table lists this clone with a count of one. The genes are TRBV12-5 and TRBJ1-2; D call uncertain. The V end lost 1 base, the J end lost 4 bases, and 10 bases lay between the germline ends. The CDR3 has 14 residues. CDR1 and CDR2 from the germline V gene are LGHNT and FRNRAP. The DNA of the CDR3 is TGTGCTAGTGGTTTGGAAGCGGTAGGCTATGGCTACACCTTC. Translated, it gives CASGLEAVGYGYTF. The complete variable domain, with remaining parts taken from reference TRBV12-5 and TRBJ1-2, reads DARVTQTPRHKVTEMGQEVTMRCQPILGHNTVFWYRQTMMQGLELLAYFRNRAPLDDSGMPKDRFSAEMPDATLATLKIQPSEPRDSAVYFCASGLEAVGYGYTFGSGTRLTVV.

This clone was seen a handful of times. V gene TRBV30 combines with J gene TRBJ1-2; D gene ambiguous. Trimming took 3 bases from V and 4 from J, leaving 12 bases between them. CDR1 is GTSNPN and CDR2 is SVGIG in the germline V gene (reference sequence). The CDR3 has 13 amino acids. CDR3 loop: CAWRDRESYGYTF. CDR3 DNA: TGTGCCTGGAGGGACCGGGAGTCCTATGGCTACACCTTC.

The CDR3 loop is CASSWTLRVPEGAKNIQYF. In DNA, the CDR3 is TGTGCCAGCAGTTGGACCCTCCGGGTCCCGGAGGGGGCCAAAAACATTCAGTACTTC. This chain connects TRBV27 to TRBJ2-4; TRBD2 might be the D (6 bases). Looked up from germline, CDR1 is MNHEY and CDR2 is SMNVEV (reference sequence). Deletions cut 4 bases from V and 1 base from J, with 23 bases between. The CDR3 covers 19 residues.

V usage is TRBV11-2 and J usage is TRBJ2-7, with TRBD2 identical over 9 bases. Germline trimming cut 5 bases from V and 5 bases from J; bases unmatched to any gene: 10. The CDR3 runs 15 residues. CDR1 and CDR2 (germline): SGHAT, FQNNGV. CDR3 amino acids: CASSQSAGGRNEQYF. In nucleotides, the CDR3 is TGTGCCAGCAGCCAATCGGCGGGAGGGCGGAACGAGCAGTACTTC.